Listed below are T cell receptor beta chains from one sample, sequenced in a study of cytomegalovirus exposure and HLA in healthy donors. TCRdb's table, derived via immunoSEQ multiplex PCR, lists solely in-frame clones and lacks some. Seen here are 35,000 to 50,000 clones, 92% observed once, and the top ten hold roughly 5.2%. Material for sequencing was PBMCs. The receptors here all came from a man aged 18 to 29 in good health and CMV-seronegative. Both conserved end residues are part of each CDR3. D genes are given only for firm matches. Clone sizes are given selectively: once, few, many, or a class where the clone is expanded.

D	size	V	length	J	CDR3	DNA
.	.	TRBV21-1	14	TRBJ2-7	CASSKALDRDEQYF	TGTGCCAGCAGCAAAGCCTTAGACAGGGACGAGCAGTACTTC
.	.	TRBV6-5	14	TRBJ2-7	CASSSDRSSYEQYF	TGTGCCAGCAGTAGCGACAGGAGCTCCTACGAGCAGTACTTC
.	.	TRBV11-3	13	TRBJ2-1	CASSLVPRNEQFF	TGTGCCAGCAGCTTAGTTCCTCGCAATGAGCAGTTCTTC
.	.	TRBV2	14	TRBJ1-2	CASSGTVPSYGYTF	TGTGCCAGCAGTGGGACAGTACCCTCCTATGGCTACACCTTC
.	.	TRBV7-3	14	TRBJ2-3	CASSRGGGTDTQYF	TGTGCCAGCAGCAGGGGTGGGGGCACAGATACGCAGTATTTT
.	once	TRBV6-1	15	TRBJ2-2	CASRHDGQGLRELFF	TGTGCCAGCAGGCACGATGGGCAGGGTTTACGGGAGCTGTTTTTT
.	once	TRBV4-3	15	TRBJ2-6	CASSQDGQGANVLTF	TGCGCCAGCAGCCAAGATGGACAGGGGGCCAACGTCCTGACTTTC
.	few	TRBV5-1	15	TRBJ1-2	CASSLGDTGLEGYTF	TGCGCCAGCAGCTTGGGCGACACAGGGCTGGAAGGCTACACCTTC
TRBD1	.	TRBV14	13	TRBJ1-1	CASSQDRGTEAFF	TGTGCCAGCAGTCAAGACAGGGGAACTGAAGCTTTCTTT
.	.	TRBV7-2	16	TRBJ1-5	CASSLEGGAAAQPQHF	TGTGCCAGCAGCTTAGAGGGAGGGGCGGCAGCTCAGCCCCAGCATTTT
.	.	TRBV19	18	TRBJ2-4	CASSIDHRDTLAKNIQYF	TGTGCCAGTAGTATAGATCACCGGGACACTTTAGCCAAAAACATTCAGTACTTC
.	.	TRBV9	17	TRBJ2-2	CASSVDLGGSLGGELFF	TGTGCCAGCAGCGTAGATCTAGGAGGGTCCCTGGGCGGGGAGCTGTTTTTT
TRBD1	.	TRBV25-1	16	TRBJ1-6	CASSGFDRGGHSPLHF	TGTGCCAGCAGTGGTTTCGACAGGGGCGGTCATTCACCCCTCCACTTT
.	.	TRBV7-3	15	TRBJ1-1	CASSPGGGYSTEAFF	TGTGCCAGCAGCCCCGGCGGCGGGTATAGTACTGAAGCTTTCTTT
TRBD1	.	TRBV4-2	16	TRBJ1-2	CASSQDQGQGNYGYTF	TGTGCCAGCAGCCAAGATCAAGGACAGGGAAACTATGGCTACACCTTC
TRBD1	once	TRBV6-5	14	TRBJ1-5	CASRPTGGNQPQHF	TGTGCCAGCAGACCTACAGGGGGCAATCAGCCCCAGCATTTT
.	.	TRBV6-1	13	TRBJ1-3	CASQGGTGNTIYF	TGTGCCAGTCAAGGAGGGACGGGAAACACCATATATTTT
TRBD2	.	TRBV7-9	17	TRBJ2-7	CASSSIRGRGSYYEQYF	TGTGCCAGCAGCTCCATCCGAGGGAGGGGATCCTACTACGAGCAGTACTTC
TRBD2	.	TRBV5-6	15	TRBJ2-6	CASSQGGRGANVLTF	TGTGCCAGCAGCCAGGGAGGGAGAGGGGCCAACGTCCTGACTTTC
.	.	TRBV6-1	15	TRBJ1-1	CASSATGTLNTEAFF	TGTGCCAGCAGTGCTACCGGGACACTGAACACTGAAGCTTTCTTT
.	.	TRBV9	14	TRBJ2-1	CASSVGGGRNEQFF	TGTGCCAGCAGCGTAGGGGGGGGGCGGAATGAGCAGTTCTTC
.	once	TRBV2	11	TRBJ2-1	CASSVLNEQFF	TGTGCCAGCAGTGTCCTCAATGAGCAGTTCTTC
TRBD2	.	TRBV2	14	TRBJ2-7	CASSPRGGSGEQYF	TGTGCCAGCAGCCCACGGGGGGGCTCGGGCGAGCAGTACTTC
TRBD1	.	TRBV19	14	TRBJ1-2	CASSSQQGRDGYTF	TGTGCCAGTAGTTCCCAACAGGGGAGAGATGGCTACACCTTC
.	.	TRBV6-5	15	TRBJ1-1	CASSYSEDVNTEAFF	TGTGCCAGCAGTTACTCGGAGGATGTAAACACTGAAGCTTTCTTT
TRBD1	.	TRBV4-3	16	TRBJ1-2	CASSQEPGTGNYGYTF	TGCGCCAGCAGCCAAGAACCCGGGACAGGGAATTATGGCTACACCTTC
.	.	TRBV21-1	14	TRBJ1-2	CASCHRGRNYGYTF	TGTGCCAGCTGCCACAGGGGGCGGAACTATGGCTACACCTTC
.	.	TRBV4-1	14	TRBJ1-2	CASSQDRGVVGYTF	TGCGCCAGCAGCCAAGACAGGGGAGTAGTCGGCTACACCTTC
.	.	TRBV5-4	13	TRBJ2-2	CASSLTRTGELFF	TGTGCCAGCAGCCTAACCCGTACCGGGGAGCTGTTTTTT
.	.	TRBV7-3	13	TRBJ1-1	CASSLTLNTEAFF	TGTGCCAGCAGCTTAACGTTAAACACTGAAGCTTTCTTT
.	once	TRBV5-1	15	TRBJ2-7	CASSLGQGALLEQYF	TGCGCCAGCAGCTTGGGTCAGGGCGCCCTTTTGGAGCAGTACTTC
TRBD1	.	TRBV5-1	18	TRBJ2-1	CASTPGQGFRWAHNEQFF	TGCGCCAGCACCCCGGGACAGGGTTTTCGGTGGGCTCACAATGAGCAGTTCTTC
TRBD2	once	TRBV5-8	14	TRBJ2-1	CASSLGGLVHEQFF	TGTGCCAGCAGCTTAGGGGGACTAGTACACGAGCAGTTCTTC
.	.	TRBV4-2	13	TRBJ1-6	CASSQVRNSPLHF	TGTGCCAGCAGCCAAGTGCGGAATTCACCCCTCCACTTT
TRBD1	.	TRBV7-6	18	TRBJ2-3	CASSLSPGQTMSTDTQYF	TGTGCCAGCAGCTTATCTCCGGGACAGACAATGAGCACAGATACGCAGTATTTT
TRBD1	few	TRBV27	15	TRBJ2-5	CASSRGQGTQETQYF	TGTGCCAGCAGTCGGGGACAGGGAACCCAAGAGACCCAGTACTTC